One and the same sample provided the 22 T cell receptor beta chains below, sequenced in a study of glioma-infiltrating T cells after dendritic cell vaccination. The assay was immunoSEQ multiplex PCR, and TCRdb's table has in-frame clones only and misses some. Of 55,000 to 75,000 clones in the sample, approximately 80% are singletons; the top ten hold roughly 7.9%. The input for sequencing was blood, taken before dendritic cell vaccination. Source of these receptors: a human donor with glioblastoma.

CDR3 nucleotide sequence: TGTGCCAGCCCTGGGGGGGCCTCAAACACCGGGGAGCTGTTTTTT. As protein: CASPGGASNTGELFF. The chain carries TRBV6-1 and TRBJ2-2, with D possibly matching TRBD2 (7 bases). The CDR3 runs to 15 residues. The V and J ends lost 8 bases and 2 bases respectively, with 15 bases between them. Germline V gene data show CDR1 as MNHNS and CDR2 as SASEGT.

The gene calls are TRBV4-3 and TRBJ2-3, with D possibly matching TRBD1 (5 bases). V dropped 2 bases and J dropped 2 bases, with 11 bases sitting between them. Germline CDR1 and CDR2: LGHNA and YSLEER. The CDR3 has 15 amino acids. CDR3 residues: CASSQLTAATDTQYF. The CDR3 nucleotides are TGCGCCAGCAGCCAACTGACAGCCGCCACAGATACGCAGTATTTT.

V gene TRBV29-1 combines with J gene TRBJ2-3; D remains ambiguous. The CDR3 sequence is 12 residues long. With 2 bases removed from V and 1 base from J, the gap between germline ends came to 4 bases. Germline loops: CDR1 SQVTM, CDR2 ANQGSEA. The CDR3 loop reads CSVETGTDTQYF. The CDR3 DNA follows: TGCAGCGTTGAAACAGGCACAGATACGCAGTATTTT.

About this clone: At one of its ends the junction is not consistent with the germline gene, which may arise from a read error. The chain links TRBV4-2 to TRBJ2-1; 11 bases are a match to TRBD2. The CDR3 is 16 amino acids. Germline V gene lookup returns CDR1 LGHNA and CDR2 YNFKEQ. The CDR3 coding sequence is TGTGCCAGCAGCCAATCCATAGCGGGGGGGTACAGTGAGCAGTTCTTC. It specifies CASSQSIAGGYSEQFF.

The rearrangement uses TRBV9 and TRBJ2-1; 8 nucleotides agree with TRBD2. With V trimmed by 0 bases and J by 8 bases, 4 bases remained unmatched. The germline V gene has CDR1 SGDLS and CDR2 YYNGEE. The CDR3 totals 14 residues. The chain's CDR3 is CASSVAGGRDEQFF. DNA for the CDR3: TGTGCCAGCAGCGTAGCGGGGGGGCGCGATGAGCAGTTCTTC. Looking up the rest from reference TRBV9 and TRBJ2-1 gives the full variable domain: DSGVTQTPKHLITATGQRVTLRCSPRSGDLSVYWYQQSLDQGLQFLIQYYNGEERAKGNILERFSAQQFPDLHSELNLSSLELGDSALYFCASSVAGGRDEQFFGPGTRLTVL.

The rearrangement joins TRBV9 to TRBJ1-4; D is unresolved. There are 14 residues in the CDR3. Trimming removed 3 bases at V and 5 bases at J, with 11 bases between. The germline gives CDR1 SGDLS, CDR2 YYNGEE. Here the CDR3 reads CASSAAGVNEKLFF. CDR3 DNA: TGTGCCAGCAGCGCGGCCGGGGTGAATGAAAAACTGTTTTTT. The full variable domain, rest sourced from reference TRBV9 and TRBJ1-4, is DSGVTQTPKHLITATGQRVTLRCSPRSGDLSVYWYQQSLDQGLQFLIQYYNGEERAKGNILERFSAQQFPDLHSELNLSSLELGDSALYFCASSAAGVNEKLFFGSGTQLSVL.

This clone was detected a few times. The chain employs TRBV6-5 and TRBJ2-1; D is uncertain. Germline V CDR1 and CDR2: MNHEY, SVGAGI. CDR3 length: 13 residues. V dropped 6 bases and J dropped 3 bases, with 9 bases sitting between them. CDR3 loop: CASSSGLYNEQFF. CDR3 sequence (DNA): TGTGCCAGCAGCTCTGGGCTCTACAATGAGCAGTTCTTC.

This chain joins TRBV7-3 and TRBJ2-5; D perhaps matches TRBD1 (6 bases). Germline V lookup: CDR1 SGHTA, CDR2 FQGTGA. Trimming left V 0 bases short and J 5 bases short, with 10 bases between. CDR3 length: 14 residues. Written as DNA, the CDR3 is TGTGCCAGCAGCTTAACGCAGGGGTCCGAGACCCAGTACTTC. Its translation is CASSLTQGSETQYF.

Turning to this clone: Other DNA sequences in this specimen translate into the identical CDR3. This chain uses TRBV19 with TRBJ1-1; D gene unclear. This CDR3 is built from 13 residues. V shed 3 bases and J shed 0 bases, with 5 bases lying between them. Germline V gene data show CDR1 as LNHDA and CDR2 as SQIVND (reference sequence). CDR3 loop: CASSMAVNTEAFF. The DNA of the CDR3 is TGTGCCAGTAGTATGGCCGTGAACACTGAAGCTTTCTTT.

The chain links TRBV5-4 to TRBJ2-5; D gene uncertain. V was cut by 0 bases and J by 4 bases, with 10 bases left in between. The CDR3 has 14 residues. Germline CDR1 reads SGHNT; CDR2 reads YYREEE (reference sequence). CDR3 sequence (DNA): TGTGCCAGCAGCTTGGTACGGGTAGCAGAGACCCAGTACTTC. This translates into CASSLVRVAETQYF.

The V call is TRBV7-8, the J call TRBJ1-1; 8 positions agree with TRBD1. The ends lost 1 base at V and 1 base at J; junction bases unmatched: 2. CDR1 SGHVS and CDR2 FQNEAQ come from the germline V gene. This CDR3 region has 15 residues. Here the CDR3 reads CASSLDGTGNTEAFF. Here the CDR3 DNA reads TGTGCCAGCAGCTTAGACGGGACAGGGAACACTGAAGCTTTCTTT.

The gene calls are TRBV6-5 and TRBJ2-7; 8 nucleotides match TRBD1. Trimming removed 2 bases from V and 2 bases from J; junction bases left unmatched: 5. This CDR3 spans 15 amino acids. Germline V gene sequence: CDR1 MNHEY, CDR2 SVGAGI. The CDR3 reads CASSYTGTGAYEQYF. The CDR3 DNA is TGTGCCAGCAGTTACACCGGGACAGGCGCCTACGAGCAGTACTTC.

CDR3: CASSRRGGPAFADTQYF. The CDR3 DNA reads as TGCGCCAGCAGCCGGCGCGGGGGCCCCGCATTTGCAGATACGCAGTATTTT. The V and J genes are TRBV4-3 and TRBJ2-3; D is perhaps TRBD2 (7 bases). The CDR3 contains 17 residues. Germline loops: CDR1 LGHNA, CDR2 YSLEER. Deletions cut 4 bases from V and 4 bases from J, with 21 bases between.

The chain links TRBV27 to TRBJ1-1, with D tentatively TRBD1 (6 bases). There are 15 residues in the CDR3. Germline loops: CDR1 MNHEY, CDR2 SMNVEV (reference sequence). V shed 3 bases and J shed 1 base, with 12 bases lying between them. The CDR3 DNA follows: TGTGCCAGCAGTTTGCGGACAGCTTCGAACACTGAAGCTTTCTTT. Its protein product is CASSLRTASNTEAFF.

This sequence joins TRBV4-3 and TRBJ1-2; 11 bases fit TRBD1. Losses at the gene ends were 0 bases for V and 8 bases for J; bases not matched to a gene: 8. This CDR3 has 16 amino acids. Germline V gives CDR1 LGHNA, CDR2 YSLEER. CDR3 sequence reads: CASSQDRGQGAQGYTF. CDR3 in DNA: TGCGCCAGCAGCCAAGATCGAGGACAGGGGGCTCAGGGCTACACCTTC.

This clone was picked up one time. The chain recombines TRBV27 with TRBJ2-5; 12 bases line up with TRBD2. Germline V lookup: CDR1 MNHEY, CDR2 SMNVEV (reference sequence). After removal of 6 bases from V and 8 bases from J, the junction contained 4 bases not matched to a gene. The CDR3 has 13 residues. CDR3 DNA: TGTGCCAGCAGGGGACTAGCGGGCGACACCCAGTACTTC. Its translation is CASRGLAGDTQYF.

The V call is TRBV19, the J call TRBJ1-6; weak D call: TRBD1 (6 bases). Germline values: CDR1 LNHDA, CDR2 SQIVND (reference sequence). The CDR3 is made up of 14 amino acids. The V gene lost 4 bases and the J gene lost 10 bases, with 14 bases spanning the gap. The CDR3 nucleotides read TGTGCCAGTAGTACGGAATCAAGGGGGTCACCCCTCCACTTT. This gives the protein CASSTESRGSPLHF.

The chain employs TRBV27 and TRBJ1-5, with TRBD1 matching over 9 bases. Trimming removed 8 bases from V and 0 bases from J; junction bases left unmatched: 20. The germline V gene has CDR1 MNHEY and CDR2 SMNVEV (reference sequence). The CDR3 runs 20 residues. CDR3 in DNA: TGTGCCAGCCAAGGTCGACCAGGACAGGGGTTGAGGGATAGCAATCAGCCCCAGCATTTT. It specifies CASQGRPGQGLRDSNQPQHF.

The chain has TRBV7-6 and TRBJ2-2; D is perhaps TRBD2 (5 bases). The CDR3 runs to 13 residues. Germline-derived CDR1 and CDR2 are SGHVS and FNYEAQ. V shed 4 bases and J shed 6 bases, with 9 bases lying between them. The DNA of the CDR3 is TGTGCCAGCAGCTCGGGGATGGCCGGGGAGCTGTTTTTT. This translates into CASSSGMAGELFF.

This chain uses TRBV4-2 with TRBJ2-5; 14 bases fit TRBD2. Trimming cost V 1 base and J 1 base; bases outside gene matches: 2. This CDR3 contains 17 residues. Looked up from germline, CDR1 is LGHNA and CDR2 is YNFKEQ. The CDR3 loop is CASSQVGTSGGQETQYF. The CDR3 DNA sequence: TGTGCCAGCAGCCAAGTCGGGACTAGCGGGGGCCAAGAGACCCAGTACTTC.

V usage is TRBV29-1 and J usage is TRBJ2-7; 8 nucleotides agree with TRBD2. The CDR3 is 13 amino acids. CDR1 SQVTM and CDR2 ANQGSEA come from the germline V gene. Trimming at V came to 4 bases and at J to 6 bases, leaving 8 bases not matched to a gene. The CDR3 protein is CSVAAGGDGEQYF. The DNA of the CDR3 is TGCAGCGTTGCCGCCGGGGGGGATGGCGAGCAGTACTTC.

The CDR3 region is CASSLKSGGHNEQFF. CDR3 DNA: TGCGCCAGCAGCTTAAAAAGCGGGGGGCACAATGAGCAGTTCTTC. V usage is TRBV5-1 and J usage is TRBJ2-1; 9 nucleotides agree with TRBD2. Germline trimming cut 2 bases from V and 5 bases from J; bases unmatched to any gene: 5. CDR3 length: 15 amino acids. Germline values: CDR1 SGHRS, CDR2 YFSETQ.